Listed below are T cell receptor beta chains from one sample, sequenced in a study of brain T cells in children with intractable seizures. Generated by immunoSEQ multiplex PCR, the TCRdb table keeps only in-frame clones and is missing some. The sample lists about 340,000 clones, over 90% seen once, with about 6% in the top ten. The material sequenced was peripheral blood, taken roughly 5 months after surgery. These receptors came from a boy under three years old with tuberous sclerosis and intractable seizures. The CDR3 runs from the conserved cysteine through the conserved F or W. A D gene is named only where the DNA matches it firmly. Clone size, where shown, is once, few, many, or a class for clones that have expanded.

>TRBD1|TRBJ1-1|-|TRBV11-2|15
CASSLGSGTGFRAFF
TGTGCCAGCAGCTTAGGGTCCGGGACAGGGTTTCGAGCTTTCTTT
>-|TRBJ2-5|-|TRBV9|15
CASSVEGGSTETQYF
TGTGCCAGCAGCGTAGAAGGGGGAAGTACGGAGACCCAGTACTTC
>TRBD2|TRBJ2-7|-|TRBV4-2|17
CASSQEFSGGTSYEQYF
TGTGCCAGCAGCCAAGAGTTTAGCGGGGGGACCTCCTACGAGCAGTACTTC
>-|TRBJ1-1|-|TRBV30|13
CAWSFQTNTEAFF
TGTGCCTGGAGTTTCCAGACGAACACTGAAGCTTTCTTT
>-|TRBJ1-1|-|TRBV2|14
CASSVGRGNTEAFF
TGTGCCAGCAGTGTTGGCAGGGGGAACACTGAAGCTTTCTTT
>-|TRBJ2-3|-|TRBV6-5|14
CASSYEGGTDTQYF
TGTGCCAGCAGTTATGAGGGAGGCACAGATACGCAGTATTTT
>-|TRBJ2-3|-|TRBV19|11
CASSSADTQYF
TGTGCCAGTAGTAGCGCAGATACGCAGTATTTT
>-|TRBJ1-2|once|TRBV3-1/TRBV3-2|13
CASSSPGLYGYTF
TGTGCCAGCAGCTCGCCAGGTCTCTATGGCTACACCTTC
>-|TRBJ1-2|-|TRBV5-1|13
CASSQAGVYGYTF
TGCGCCAGCAGCCAGGCGGGGGTATATGGCTACACCTTC
>-|TRBJ2-2|-|TRBV7-6|18
CASSSLASSGVGTGELFF
TGTGCCAGCAGCTCCCTTGCGTCCTCGGGAGTAGGGACCGGGGAGCTGTTTTTT
>TRBD1|TRBJ2-3|-|TRBV5-1|15
CASSLGPRGQDTQYF
TGCGCCAGCAGCTTAGGGCCAAGGGGGCAAGATACGCAGTATTTT
>-|TRBJ2-1|-|TRBV9|15
CASSATTSSYNEQFF
TGTGCCAGCAGCGCTACCACTAGCTCCTACAATGAGCAGTTCTTC
>TRBD1|TRBJ2-2|-|TRBV28|13
CASSLRTGGELFF
TGTGCCAGCAGTCTTAGGACAGGCGGGGAGCTGTTTTTT
>-|TRBJ1-1|-|TRBV5-6|15
CASSPGRRLNTEAFF
TGTGCCAGCAGCCCGGGGCGGAGGCTGAACACTGAAGCTTTCTTT
>-|TRBJ1-5|-|TRBV5-1|14
CASSLDNPNQPQHF
TGCGCCAGCAGCTTGGACAACCCCAATCAGCCCCAGCATTTT
>TRBD2|TRBJ2-5|-|TRBV7-9|16
CASSPTSGSDLETQYF
TGTGCCAGCAGCCCCACTAGCGGGAGCGATTTGGAGACCCAGTACTTC
>-|TRBJ1-5|-|TRBV28|19
CASSFLGARALDWDQPQHF
TGTGCCAGCAGTTTTTTGGGCGCTCGTGCCTTGGACTGGGATCAGCCCCAGCATTTT
>TRBD2|TRBJ2-5|-|TRBV13|19
CASSLYAGLAGVRGETQYF
TGTGCCAGCAGCTTATATGCGGGACTAGCGGGAGTCCGCGGCGAGACCCAGTACTTC
>-|TRBJ2-3|-|TRBV5-1|12
CASSLVSDTQYF
TGCGCCAGCAGCTTGGTTTCAGATACGCAGTATTTT
>TRBD2|TRBJ2-5|-|TRBV11-3|20
CASSPSTSGSGAVLSETQYF
TGTGCCAGCAGCCCATCGACTAGCGGGAGTGGGGCTGTTTTGTCAGAGACCCAGTACTTC
>-|TRBJ1-6|-|TRBV3-1/TRBV3-2|13
CASSQQGRSPLHF
TGTGCCAGCTCACAGCAGGGGCGTTCACCCCTCCACTTT
>-|TRBJ2-1|-|TRBV27|15
CASSLSGGGHNEQFF
TGTGCCAGCAGTTTATCCGGGGGAGGTCACAATGAGCAGTTCTTC
>-|TRBJ1-2|-|TRBV30|10
CAWSVISYTF
TGTGCCTGGAGTGTAATCAGCTACACCTTC
>-|TRBJ2-7|-|TRBV3-1/TRBV3-2|14
CASSQRTRSYEQYF
TGTGCCAGCAGCCAAAGGACACGCTCCTACGAGCAGTACTTC
>-|TRBJ1-1|-|TRBV27|15
CASSLSGSLISEAFF
TGTGCCAGCAGTTTAAGCGGGTCCCTAATCTCTGAAGCTTTCTTT
>-|TRBJ1-1|-|TRBV7-9|15
CASSVPGFKDTEAFF
TGTGCCAGCAGCGTCCCGGGCTTTAAGGACACTGAAGCTTTCTTT
>TRBD2|TRBJ2-2|-|TRBV7-9|15
CASSLAGGLTGELFF
TGTGCCAGCAGCCTAGCGGGGGGCCTCACCGGGGAGCTGTTTTTT
>-|TRBJ1-4|-|TRBV10-3|13
CATRGSTNEKLFF
TGTGCCACCCGGGGCTCAACTAATGAAAAACTGTTTTTT
>TRBD1|TRBJ1-6|-|TRBV4-1|14
CASSHTGGYSPLHF
TGCGCCAGCAGCCACACAGGGGGATATTCACCCCTCCACTTT
>-|TRBJ2-1|-|TRBV7-3|13
CASSLTNGNEQFF
TGTGCCAGCAGCTTAACTAATGGCAATGAGCAGTTCTTC
>-|TRBJ1-4|-|TRBV2|12
CASSEQGEKLFF
TGTGCCAGCAGTGAACAGGGTGAAAAACTGTTTTTT
>-|TRBJ1-3|-|TRBV28|16
CASSPPLREPGNTIYF
TGTGCCAGCAGTCCACCGTTGAGGGAACCTGGAAACACCATATATTTT
>TRBD2|TRBJ2-1|-|TRBV15|19
CATSRDGTSGRVSYNEQFF
TGTGCCACCAGCAGAGATGGGACTAGCGGGAGGGTCTCCTACAATGAGCAGTTCTTC
>-|TRBJ1-1|-|TRBV6-5|13
CASSTPVNTEAFF
TGTGCCAGCAGTACTCCGGTGAACACTGAAGCTTTCTTT
>TRBD2|TRBJ2-7|-|TRBV5-1|13
CASSRTSGYEQYF
TGCGCCAGCAGCCGGACTAGCGGCTACGAGCAGTACTTC
>-|TRBJ2-7|-|TRBV5-4|15
CASSRPSKGSYEQYF
TGTGCCAGCAGCCGTCCTAGCAAAGGTTCCTACGAGCAGTACTTC
>-|TRBJ1-1|-|TRBV20-1|11
CSAKPGTEAFF
TGCAGTGCTAAGCCGGGTACTGAAGCTTTCTTT